This T cell receptor beta chain is drawn from a study of cytomegalovirus exposure and HLA in healthy donors. This clone was seen a handful of times. Its antigen is unknown. Study-wide points: Some TCR beta chains (roughly 160 of them) were listed as cytomegalovirus-associated.

A multiplex PCR was run with 60 Vbeta primers and 13 Jbeta primers. Here immunoSEQ multiplex PCR was the method, and the copy in TCRdb shows in-frame clones only, minus some. The table has approximately 130,000 clones, about 10% seen once. CDR3 length equals 18 residues. The V end lost 0 bases, the J end lost 4 bases, and 21 bases lay between the germline ends. CDR1 is MGHRA and CDR2 is YSYEKL in the germline V gene. The chain uses TRBV4-1 and TRBJ1-1; TRBD1 is a possible D gene (5 bases). Sequenced material: PBMCs. The TCR comes from a woman between 40 and 50 years old in good health and CMV-seropositive. The CDR3 here is CASSQDSGGRLDATEAFF. For the CDR3, the DNA is TGCGCCAGCAGCCAAGATTCGGGGGGAAGGTTGGATGCCACTGAAGCTTTCTTT.